This TCR beta chain was found in a study of shared clonotypes between healthy human individuals (dated by TCRdb to the early 2020s). With respect to the entire study: The cohort included a few men and a couple of women between 18 and 49 years of age. The study deeply sequenced blood TCR repertoires of five healthy adults to estimate repertoire size and the extent of clonotype sharing between individuals. Per donor, three plates each were used for CD4 naive and CD4 memory, two for CD8 naive, and one for CD8 memory. Leukapheresis yielded between about 0.94 and 10 billion PBMCs per donor. To increase sequencing depth and limit assay-specific biases, different laboratories used diverse techniques to prepare libraries and sequence TCR repertoires.

Looking up the germline V gene yields CDR1 SGHRS and CDR2 YFSETQ. The CDR3 has 15 amino acids, counting the end cysteine and phenylalanine. The read is trimmed to its CDR3 DNA, 45 bases read in frame from base 1. Germline trimming amounts to 0 bases on V and 2 bases on J, with 3 as the count of junction bases outside the gene matches. Donors were healthy HIV-negative adults with no recently reported acute infections or vaccinations. Every donor was a Caucasian adult living in Nashville, Tennessee, USA. Magnetic negative selection was used to enrich CD4+ T cells, after which naive cells were positively selected on CD45RA and the negative fraction became the memory subset. After blood collection by leukapheresis, PBMCs were isolated using Ficoll-Histopaque density gradient centrifugation and then cryopreserved in the vapor phase of liquid nitrogen. Purity and quantity of every magnetically sorted T cell population were checked by analytical flow cytometry. From each sorted fraction, genomic DNA was isolated and quantified by UV absorbance on a Nanodrop 2000c.

Notes on this clone: Its antigen is still unknown. One base away there is no much larger clone; base qualities are not given.

Using the deep immunoSEQ assay, TCR CDR3 regions were amplified from genomic DNA by multiplex PCR. Extracted genomic DNA from each cell subset was spread evenly across all wells of several immunoSEQ 96-well plates, with each plate serving as a replicate. For sorted subsets, around 200 ng genomic DNA, equal to about 30,000 T cell genomes, was loaded into each replicate PCR. Purified libraries were quantified with a Qubit 3.0 fluorometer, sized on a Bioanalyzer 2100, and re-quantified with the KAPA Library Quantification kit. Every immunoSEQ 96-well plate was sequenced on a dedicated single-read 150-cycle Illumina NextSeq 550 flow cell. From the authors' description of their analysis: Because only junctional sequences without quality scores were contained in the immunoSEQ output, filtering matching that applied to full-length reads could not be performed. To assign V/J genes and CDR3, sequences were annotated using PyIR, a Python wrapper for IgBLAST v1.9, with IMGT germline references. Reads with weak V/J assignments (E-value above 1e-6), missing CDR3, stop codons, out-of-frame junctions, or ambiguous translated residues were removed. A V3J clonotype was defined by an identical inferred V gene, J gene, and CDR3 amino acid sequence. To compute the percentage overlap between repertoires, the number of shared unique clonotypes was divided by the size of the smaller repertoire. RTK rarefaction, the Chao1 estimator, and Recon v2.1 estimates of unobserved clonotypes were used to assess repertoire richness. Generation probabilities for all TCRbeta clonotypes obtained by the gDNA method from a handful of donors were computed using OLGA. TCRdb re-hosts the immuneACCESS table, in-frame sequences only. Its copies lack some clones; in the studies checked, an unresolved V gene accounts for under half of them, and the cause for the rest is not known. The DNA gave D and trimming, while V, J and clone size come from that table. The sample records roughly 680,000 clones, approximately 77% of which are singletons. The ten top clones hold more than 1.5% of the sample.

Summary of the overall study and its limitations: Higher generation probabilities were observed for clonotypes shared by all four sorted-subset donors than for non-shared clonotypes. Based on pairwise subsampling, the degree of clonotype sharing among donors was expected to be affected by sequencing depth. Sampling was restricted to blood, and TCR repertoires in tissue are likely to differ from TCR repertoires in blood. Estimated clonotype richness was generally larger for naive than for memory subsets. Approximately 4.8% of naive CD4, more than 3% of naive CD8, approximately 2.2% of memory CD4, and around 0.42% of memory CD8 clonotypes were shared across several donors. The small number of donors limited the genetic and exposure-history diversity represented. Even with the large sequencing depth, rarefaction of the sorted-subset datasets indicated that sequencing was incomplete.

The clonotype comes from a woman in her twenties or thirties in good health. The V and J genes are TRBV5-1 and TRBJ2-3, with 7 bases in between that match TRBD2. The specimen sequenced was memory CD4+ T cells sorted from blood. The sample's cell subset or site, from its label and the paper: CD45RA-negative fraction. DNA sequence: TGCGCCAGCAGCTTGGACGGGGACTACACAGATACGCAGTATTTT. This yields the protein CASSLDGDYTDTQYF. Where the CDR3 stops, the reference TRBV5-1 and TRBJ2-3 genes take over; the full variable domain is KAGVTQTPRYLIKTRGQQVTLSCSPISGHRSVSWYQQTPGQGLQFLFEYFSETQRNKGNFPGRFSGRQFSNSRSEMNVSTLELGDSALYLCASSLDGDYTDTQYFGPGTRLTVL.